One sample yielded the 23 T cell receptor beta chains listed below, sequenced in a study of T cell responses to AZD1222 COVID-19 vaccine. Sequenced by immunoSEQ multiplex PCR; TCRdb stores in-frame clones only, minus some. In the table there are more than 150,000 clones, roughly 91% of which are singletons. The specimen comprised peripheral blood, sampled 28 days after the second AZD1222 dose. Every receptor here comes from an adult who received the AZD1222 COVID-19 vaccine.

The rearrangement joins TRBV2 to TRBJ2-7; D is undetermined. V lost 1 base and J lost 1, with 11 bases in between. This CDR3 region has 15 residues. Germline CDR1 SNHLY, CDR2 FYNNEI. CDR3 in amino acids: CASSEGARGSYEQYF. CDR3 in DNA: TGTGCCAGCAGTGAAGGAGCCCGTGGTTCCTACGAGCAGTACTTC. The full variable domain, its missing parts supplied by reference TRBV2 and TRBJ2-7, is EPEVTQTPSHQVTQMGQEVILRCVPISNHLYFYWYRQILGQKVEFLVSFYNNEISEKSEIFDDQFSVERPDGSNFTLKIRSTKLEDSAMYFCASSEGARGSYEQYFGPGTRLTVT.

V usage is TRBV28 and J usage is TRBJ1-3; D is perhaps TRBD1 (5 bases). With 11 bases removed from V and 3 bases from J, the gap between germline ends came to 17 bases. This CDR3 is 14 amino acids long. Germline CDR1 reads MDHEN; CDR2 reads SYDVKM. The CDR3 spells CALDGGDDGNTIYF. CDR3 sequence (DNA): TGTGCCCTCGACGGGGGGGATGATGGAAACACCATATATTTT. Using reference TRBV28 and TRBJ1-3 for the parts outside the CDR3, the full variable domain is DVKVTQSSRYLVKRTGEKVFLECVQDMDHENMFWYRQDPGLGLRLIYFSYDVKMKEKGDIPEGYSVSREKKERFSLILESASTNQTSMYLCALDGGDDGNTIYFGEGSWLTVV.

The gene calls are TRBV3-1 (or the pseudogene TRBV3-2) and TRBJ1-2; 8 bases match TRBD1. This CDR3 contains 14 residues. Germline assignment: CDR1 LGHDT and CDR2 YNNKEL (reference sequence). Trimming cost V 4 bases and J 7 bases; bases outside gene matches: 8. CDR3 sequence reads: CASSPRGQGAGYTF. For the CDR3, the DNA is TGTGCCAGCAGCCCTCGAGGGCAGGGGGCTGGCTACACCTTC.

V usage is TRBV18 and J usage is TRBJ2-1; perhaps TRBD1 as D (6 bases). Looked up from germline, CDR1 is KGHSH and CDR2 is LQKENI. V was cut by 2 bases and J by 8 bases, with 10 bases left in between. The CDR3 sequence is 13 residues long. Here the CDR3 reads CASSPGGGDEQFF. In nucleotides, the CDR3 is TGTGCCAGCTCACCAGGGGGCGGCGATGAGCAGTTCTTC.

V is TRBV12-3 or TRBV12-4 and J is TRBJ2-7; D not certain. CDR3 length: 13 residues. The V end was cut by 5 bases, the J end by 3 bases, with 11 bases between. The CDR3 here is CASSAYMGYEQYF. In DNA, the CDR3 is TGTGCCAGCAGTGCCTATATGGGCTACGAGCAGTACTTC.

The chain links TRBV5-1 to TRBJ2-7; tentatively, D is TRBD1 (6 bases). Germline assignment: CDR1 SGHRS and CDR2 YFSETQ. There are 15 residues in the CDR3. Trimming took 5 bases from V and 1 from J, leaving 16 bases between them. CDR3 region: CASSFGQQSSYEQYF. CDR3 nucleotides: TGCGCCAGCAGTTTCGGACAGCAGTCTTCCTACGAGCAGTACTTC.

The V call is TRBV5-6, the J call TRBJ2-3, with 8 nucleotides matching TRBD2. Losses at the gene ends were 4 bases for V and 4 bases for J; bases not matched to a gene: 8. The CDR3 has 15 amino acids. Per germline, CDR1 SGHDT and CDR2 YYEEEE. CDR3 sequence reads: CASSLPGGVADTQYF. The CDR3 nucleotides are TGTGCCAGCAGCCTCCCGGGGGGGGTGGCAGATACGCAGTATTTT.

The chain couples TRBV28 to TRBJ2-7; D perhaps matches TRBD1 (6 bases). The CDR3 runs to 14 residues. V lost 6 bases, J lost 7 bases, and 19 bases lay in between. CDR1 and CDR2 from the germline V gene are MDHEN and SYDVKM. The CDR3 here is CASSHGGQSGEQYF. As DNA, the CDR3 is TGTGCCAGCAGCCATGGAGGACAGTCCGGGGAGCAGTACTTC.

This sequence joins TRBV11-1 and TRBJ2-1, with 7 bases that match TRBD2. This CDR3 is 16 amino acids long. Germline lookup yields CDR1 SGHAT and CDR2 FQDESV (reference sequence). The V segment lost 7 bases and the J segment 6 bases; nucleotides outside the gene matches: 15. CDR3: CASKWGTAGDGNEQFF. The CDR3 bases are TGTGCCAGCAAATGGGGGACGGCGGGAGACGGCAATGAGCAGTTCTTC.

This chain links TRBV21-1 with TRBJ2-1; TRBD2, the table's D call, was not compared with the DNA. TRBV21-1 is classified as a pseudogene. The CDR3 is 18 residues long. The CDR3 nucleotides read TGTGCCAGCAGCAAAGTGAAAGGGGCTAGCGGGAGATCCTGTGAGCAGTTCTTC. It yields the protein CASSKVKGASGRSCEQFF.

The chain carries TRBV5-1 and TRBJ1-4; D possibly corresponds to TRBD1 (6 bases). The ends were cut back, 1 base at V and 8 bases at J, with 15 bases in the middle. The CDR3 is 15 amino acids. The germline V gene has CDR1 SGHRS and CDR2 YFSETQ. The DNA of the CDR3 is TGCGCCAGCAGCTTGTTGGGTACAGGGATCGAAAAACTGTTTTTT. This sequence encodes CASSLLGTGIEKLFF.

The V and J genes are TRBV30 and TRBJ1-5; the match to TRBD1 covers 9 bases. Germline V lookup: CDR1 GTSNPN, CDR2 SVGIG (reference sequence). CDR3 length: 14 residues. V dropped 2 bases and J dropped 9; count of bases not matched to a gene: 8. The CDR3, as DNA: TGTGCCTGGAGTACAACAGGGGGCGCGCGGCCCCAGCATTTT. Translation gives CAWSTTGGARPQHF.

V is TRBV11-1 and J is TRBJ2-1, with D unclear. From germline, CDR1 is SGHAT and CDR2 FQDESV (reference sequence). Trimming pared 5 bases from V and 5 bases from J, leaving 10 bases between. CDR3 length equals 13 residues. The CDR3 reads CASSPRIDNEQFF. CDR3 DNA: TGTGCCAGCAGCCCCCGTATTGACAATGAGCAGTTCTTC.

The chain joins TRBV6-2 or TRBV6-3 to TRBJ2-7, with TRBD2 matching 12 bases. The CDR3 has 14 residues. Trimming cost V 6 bases and J 5 bases; bases outside gene matches: 5. Germline CDR1 is MNHEY and CDR2 is SVGEGT. In DNA form, the CDR3 reads TGTGCCAGCAGCCTACTAGCGGGAGGCCACGAGCAGTACTTC. Translating gives CASSLLAGGHEQYF.

The chain joins TRBV10-3 to TRBJ1-2; TRBD1 is a possible D gene (6 bases). CDR1 and CDR2 (germline): ENHRY, SYGVKD. There are 13 residues in the CDR3. Trimming stripped 5 bases from V and 4 bases from J, with 11 bases between. CDR3 bases: TGTGCCATCAGTACAACAGGGCTCTATGGCTACACCTTC. This gives the protein CAISTTGLYGYTF.

This chain links TRBV7-2 with TRBJ1-1; D may be TRBD1 (6 bases). Germline CDR1 is SGHTA and CDR2 is FQGNSA. Trimming pared 6 bases from V and 4 bases from J, leaving 18 bases between. The CDR3 length is 15 residues. The CDR3 region is CASRLKQGGGTEAFF. The CDR3 bases are TGTGCCAGCAGACTAAAACAGGGAGGGGGCACTGAAGCTTTCTTT.

This chain's CDR3 is CSVRLAGKDTGELFF. The CDR3 DNA reads as TGCAGCGTACGACTAGCGGGGAAGGACACCGGGGAGCTGTTTTTT. The chain carries TRBV29-1 and TRBJ2-2; TRBD2 agrees at 11 bases. Germline-derived CDR1 and CDR2 are SQVTM and ANQGSEA. The J segment lost 3 bases and the V segment lost 6 bases, leaving 6 bases of the junction unmatched. The CDR3 loop spans 15 amino acids.

This clone was recorded once. The chain carries TRBV29-1 and TRBJ2-4; no definite D call. V was clipped by 5 bases and J by 1 base, with 6 bases between them. The CDR3 sequence is 12 residues long. Germline CDR1 reads SQVTM; CDR2 reads ANQGSEA. The CDR3 DNA reads as TGCAGCGTTTCAGTTGCCAAAAACATTCAGTACTTC. Amino acid sequence: CSVSVAKNIQYF.

The rearrangement uses TRBV2 and TRBJ1-3; D remains unclear. Germline V lookup: CDR1 SNHLY, CDR2 FYNNEI. This CDR3 has 13 residues. Trimming removed 6 bases from V and 0 bases from J, with 6 bases in between. The CDR3 loop is CASRANSGNTIYF. DNA for the CDR3: TGTGCCAGCAGGGCCAACTCTGGAAACACCATATATTTT.

This clone was counted only a few times. J is TRBJ2-2 and V is TRBV7-3, with D maybe TRBD2 (6 bases). The germline CDR1 and CDR2 sequences are SGHTA and FQGTGA. V was trimmed by 6 bases and J by 3 bases, leaving 35 bases between them. The CDR3 totals 22 residues. The CDR3 bases are TGTGCCAGCAGACTCTGGGGGGTACCTAGCGAAATCCTAAGTACTGACACCGGGGAGCTGTTTTTT. Translating gives CASRLWGVPSEILSTDTGELFF.

This CDR3 reads CASSGGLAGYEQYF. The DNA for the CDR3 is TGTGCCAGCAGTGGGGGACTAGCGGGTTACGAGCAGTACTTC. This chain joins TRBV6-2 or TRBV6-3 and TRBJ2-7, with 12 bases aligning to TRBD2. Germline V gene data show CDR1 as MNHEY and CDR2 as SVGEGT. The CDR3 length is 14 residues. Unmatched junction bases numbered 3, after V lost 5 bases and J lost 4 bases.

In this sample, this clone turned up a few times. This chain connects TRBV5-1 to TRBJ1-2; D is uncertain. V lost 0 bases and J lost 1, with 4 bases in between. The CDR3 sequence is 13 residues long. Germline CDR1 SGHRS, CDR2 YFSETQ. The CDR3 here is CASSLALNYGYTF. As DNA, the CDR3 is TGCGCCAGCAGCTTGGCTCTTAACTATGGCTACACCTTC.

The chain has TRBV5-8 and TRBJ2-7, with 10 nucleotides matching TRBD2. The CDR3 is 15 amino acids. Germline V gene sequence: CDR1 SGHTS, CDR2 YDEGEE. The V and J ends lost 2 bases and 4 bases, in that order; junction bases with no gene match: 6. The CDR3 DNA reads as TGTGCCAGCAGCTTAGGAGCGGGAGGGCTTTACGAGCAGTACTTC. This translates into CASSLGAGGLYEQYF.